The 16 T cell receptor beta chains reported below all come from one sample, sequenced in a study of blood T cell repertoires in COVID-19 (dated by TCRdb to the early 2020s). The library was produced with the immunoSEQ multiplex PCR assay. TCRdb provides this immuneACCESS table in a form limited to in-frame rearrangements. Some clones are lacking; in checked studies, under half of them reflect an unresolved V gene, and why the rest are absent is not known. Recorded for this sample are approximately 160,000 clones; under 85% of them occurred a single time. The biggest ten clones account for 10% to 15% of the sample. What was sequenced was peripheral blood. These receptors were taken from a man aged 65 to 85 who had recovered from COVID-19.

The J gene is TRBJ2-2, the V gene TRBV7-2; tentative D call: TRBD1 (5 bases). The germline V gene has CDR1 SGHTA and CDR2 FQGNSA. The V gene lost 4 bases and the J gene lost 6 bases, with 12 bases spanning the gap. This CDR3 contains 14 residues. The DNA of the CDR3 is TGTGCCAGCAGCTCCCGCAGGGTTGCCGGGGAGCTGTTTTTT. Translation: CASSSRRVAGELFF.

The chain links TRBV2 to TRBJ2-7; D gene uncertain. The CDR3 consists of 13 residues. Trimming took off 1 base at V and 3 bases at J, with 7 bases between the two ends. The germline CDR1 and CDR2 sequences are SNHLY and FYNNEI. The CDR3 nucleotides read TGTGCCAGCAGTGAAGGGCCAGACTACGAGCAGTACTTC. Residues: CASSEGPDYEQYF.

The chain employs TRBV10-3 and TRBJ1-3; 7 bases agree with TRBD1. The CDR3 runs to 15 residues. The germline gives CDR1 ENHRY, CDR2 SYGVKD. J gave up 4 bases and V 3 bases, and 6 bases lay outside the gene matches. The CDR3 spells CAISDRGGSGNTIYF. Written as DNA, the CDR3 is TGTGCCATCAGTGACCGAGGGGGCTCGGGAAACACCATATATTTT.

V gene TRBV9 combines with J gene TRBJ1-1, with D unclear. V was clipped by 0 bases and J by 1 base, with 19 bases between them. Germline CDR1 reads SGDLS; CDR2 reads YYNGEE. The CDR3 length is 18 residues. CDR3 in amino acids: CASSVGPGGRSGNTEAFF. The CDR3 DNA follows: TGTGCCAGCAGCGTAGGCCCGGGAGGGCGTAGCGGGAACACTGAAGCTTTCTTT.

The rearrangement uses TRBV9 and TRBJ2-7; 10 bases align to TRBD2. CDR1 SGDLS and CDR2 YYNGEE come from the germline V gene. The V segment lost 4 bases and the J segment 5 bases; nucleotides outside the gene matches: 9. CDR3 size: 15 residues. The CDR3 is CASSYKSGRAHEQYF. Written as DNA, the CDR3 is TGTGCCAGCAGCTACAAGAGCGGGAGGGCCCACGAGCAGTACTTC.

This clone has a single count. The genes are TRBV18 and TRBJ2-1; TRBD2 agrees at 7 bases. This CDR3 has 15 residues. The junction had 10 bases not matched to a gene; V was cut back by 3 bases and J by 8 bases. Germline CDR1 KGHSH, CDR2 LQKENI. This CDR3 is CASSPPGLTLDEQFF. The CDR3, as DNA: TGTGCCAGCTCACCGCCGGGACTAACCCTCGATGAGCAGTTCTTC.

The J gene is TRBJ1-4, the V gene TRBV11-2; D perhaps matches TRBD1 (6 bases). V was clipped by 1 base and J by 11 bases, with 23 bases between them. From germline, CDR1 is SGHAT and CDR2 FQNNGV. This CDR3 has 17 amino acids. CDR3 region: CASSLGSQGAAVGKLFF. In DNA form, the CDR3 reads TGTGCCAGCAGCTTAGGATCACAGGGTGCGGCCGTGGGGAAACTGTTTTTT.

The chain links TRBV18 to TRBJ1-1; D is possibly TRBD1 (6 bases). This CDR3 spans 13 amino acids. The germline V gene has CDR1 KGHSH and CDR2 LQKENI. Trimming pared 7 bases from V and 1 base from J, leaving 10 bases between. CDR3 in DNA: TGTGCCAGCTTACGGACAGCGAACACTGAAGCTTTCTTT. It encodes CASLRTANTEAFF.

Concerning this clone: The same CDR3 arises from other DNA sequences in this sample as well. The rearrangement uses TRBV9 and TRBJ2-1; 7 positions match TRBD2. CDR1 and CDR2 (germline): SGDLS, YYNGEE. The CDR3 spans 15 residues. V was pared by 4 bases and J by 0 bases, with 4 bases of the junction left unmatched. The DNA for the CDR3 is TGTGCCAGCAGCTCCGGGGGGAGCTCCTACAATGAGCAGTTCTTC. It translates to CASSSGGSSYNEQFF.

This clone was seen a handful of times. This chain links TRBV28 with TRBJ2-2, with a weak D call TRBD1 (5 bases). The CDR3 has 14 residues. Germline lookup yields CDR1 MDHEN and CDR2 SYDVKM. The ends were cut back, 3 bases at V and 8 bases at J, with 13 bases in the middle. CDR3 amino acids: CASSLRPRVGELFF. CDR3 DNA: TGTGCCAGCAGTTTGCGGCCCAGGGTAGGGGAGCTGTTTTTT.

The count of this clone is one. The rearrangement uses TRBV18 and TRBJ1-1; 7 nucleotides line up with TRBD1. Losses at the gene ends were 6 bases for V and 3 bases for J; bases not matched to a gene: 4. Germline CDR1 and CDR2: KGHSH and LQKENI. The CDR3 has 13 residues. CDR3 protein: CASSLQGHTEAFF. The CDR3, as DNA: TGTGCCAGCTCCTTACAGGGGCACACTGAAGCTTTCTTT.

This clone was detected a few times. This sequence joins TRBV2 and TRBJ1-1; D is unclear. Germline V gene data show CDR1 as SNHLY and CDR2 as FYNNEI. This CDR3 is 14 amino acids long. Trimming removed 5 bases from V and 1 base from J, with 11 bases in between. The CDR3 reads CASSTRLRNTEAFF. CDR3 bases: TGTGCCAGCAGTACCCGTCTGAGGAACACTGAAGCTTTCTTT.

The chain combines TRBV9 with TRBJ1-4, with a tentative D call TRBD1 (6 bases). CDR1 and CDR2 (germline): SGDLS, YYNGEE. The CDR3 has 15 residues. V gave up 4 bases and J gave up 8 bases, with 18 bases separating them. The DNA for the CDR3 is TGTGCCAGCAGCAGCGCCGGGACACACGGGGAAAAACTGTTTTTT. The encoded protein is CASSSAGTHGEKLFF.

This chain uses TRBV20-1 with TRBJ1-5; TRBD1 agrees at 7 bases. The germline CDR1 and CDR2 sequences are DFQATT and SNEGSKA (reference sequence). There are 18 residues in the CDR3. The V gene end was trimmed by 3 bases and the J gene end by 2 bases; junction bases not matched to a gene: 16. Here the CDR3 reads CSASKGAGTRFGNQPQHF. Here the CDR3 DNA reads TGCAGTGCTAGTAAGGGGGCGGGTACACGTTTTGGCAATCAGCCCCAGCATTTT.

The chain combines TRBV7-2 with TRBJ1-1; TRBD1 matches at 8 bases. J lost 5 bases, V lost 4 bases, and 6 bases had no gene match. The CDR3 sequence is 14 residues long. The germline CDR1 and CDR2 sequences are SGHTA and FQGNSA. CDR3 bases: TGTGCCAGCAGCTCACAGGGGGGTCGTACTGAAGCTTTCTTT. It is translated as CASSSQGGRTEAFF.

This clone was seen a few times. This chain links TRBV3-1 (or the pseudogene TRBV3-2) with TRBJ1-5, with 10 bases that match TRBD1. Losses at the gene ends were 1 base for V and 4 bases for J; bases not matched to a gene: 1. The CDR3 runs 15 residues. From germline, CDR1 is LGHDT and CDR2 YNNKEL (reference sequence). Here the CDR3 DNA reads TGTGCCAGCAGCCAAGCGGGACAGGGGAATCAGCCCCAGCATTTT. Its protein product is CASSQAGQGNQPQHF.